This TCR beta chain appears in the sequencing data of a study of shared clonotypes between healthy human individuals. On the study more broadly: Three plates were used per donor for CD4 naive, three for CD4 memory, two for CD8 naive and one for CD8 memory. General observations from the study: Naive CD4 clonotypes were shared across a handful of donors at roughly 5%. Among non-shared clonotypes, generation probabilities were lower than among those shared by all four donors.

Germline V lookup: CDR1 SEHNR, CDR2 FQNEAQ (reference sequence). CDR3 length: 14 amino acids. V dropped 5 bases and J dropped 4 bases, with 14 bases sitting between them. On this clone itself: Its target is not known.

CD8 cells classed as naive were CD45RO-negative and positively selected for CCR7, excluding terminally differentiated effector memory CD45RA+ cells. Clones were sequenced by immunoSEQ multiplex PCR, and TCRdb holds only the in-frame ones, with some missing. The data contain nearly 2 million clones, about 95% of them singletons. Material for sequencing was naive CD8+ T cells sorted from blood. This receptor was taken from a man in his late teens or twenties in good health. This rearrangement joins TRBV7-9 to TRBJ1-2, with a weak D call TRBD1 (5 bases). Written as DNA, the CDR3 is TGTGCCAGCAGCCTCACCCAGGGCCGCTATGGCTACACCTTC. Translating gives CASSLTQGRYGYTF.